A single sample is the source of the 23 T cell receptor beta chains below, sequenced in a study of blood T cells in healthy people across ages. Using a J-beta primer mix together with a sample-barcoded 5' primer, a second PCR was run for about 6 to 11 cycles. Each CDR3 protein is one row after TCRdb ran MiXCR on the 5' RACE reads. The table lists fewer than 900,000 distinct CDR3 sequences, about 40% of them singletons. Sequencing was done on a sample of blood. The source is a woman aged 60-75 years in good health.

The chain couples TRBV7-3 to TRBJ2-2; D ambiguous. CDR1 SGHTA and CDR2 FQGTGA come from the germline V gene. V was trimmed by 5 bases and J by 2 bases, leaving 9 bases between them. The CDR3 spans 14 residues. The CDR3 DNA sequence: TGTGCCAGCAGCCGGGTCCTAAACACCGGGGAGCTGTTTTTT. Translated, it gives CASSRVLNTGELFF.

This clonotype was counted between two and nine times. The chain couples TRBV4-3 to TRBJ1-1; TRBD1 might be the D (5 bases). Trimming cost V 0 bases and J 7 bases, with 12 bases left between them. The CDR3 covers 14 residues. The germline gives CDR1 LGHNA, CDR2 YSLEER. In DNA, the CDR3 is TGCGCCAGCAGCCAAGATTCAGGGTTCGGTGAAGCTTTCTTT. This codes for CASSQDSGFGEAFF.

This clonotype was seen ten or more times. The chain couples TRBV6-5 to TRBJ2-5; 8 bases agree with TRBD1. The CDR3 is 14 amino acids. V lost 2 bases, J lost 4 bases, and 3 bases stayed unmatched. Germline assignment: CDR1 MNHEY and CDR2 SVGAGI. The CDR3 is CASSYGQGPETQYF. DNA of the CDR3: TGTGCCAGCAGTTACGGACAGGGTCCAGAGACCCAGTACTTC.

The rearrangement uses TRBV7-3 and TRBJ2-3; 11 positions match TRBD1. The CDR3 sequence is 16 residues long. Germline V gene lookup returns CDR1 SGHTA and CDR2 FQGTGA. Trimming cost V 4 bases and J 2 bases; bases outside gene matches: 5. CDR3: CASSWDRGVNTDTQYF. The CDR3 DNA sequence: TGTGCCAGCAGCTGGGACAGGGGGGTAAACACAGATACGCAGTATTTT.

The chain links TRBV7-2 to TRBJ1-5; D unresolved. CDR1 and CDR2 (germline): SGHTA, FQGNSA. Trimming left V 4 bases short and J 10 bases short, with 11 bases between. This CDR3 comprises 12 residues. The CDR3 DNA follows: TGTGCCAGCAGCTACGCCGCCTATCCCCAGCATTTT. It specifies CASSYAAYPQHF.

This clonotype was found a few times. This chain joins TRBV7-8 and TRBJ2-7, with 8 positions matching TRBD2. V was pared by 5 bases and J by 3 bases, with 3 bases of the junction left unmatched. The CDR3 length is 13 residues. The germline gives CDR1 SGHVS, CDR2 FQNEAQ. CDR3: CASSPTSGYEQYF. The CDR3 bases are TGTGCCAGCAGCCCTACTAGCGGCTACGAGCAGTACTTC.

About this clonotype itself: A much more abundant neighbour one base away suggests this may be a read error. The CDR3, as DNA: TGTGCCAGCAGCTTGAACCCCCGCGTTCACTCCTACAATGAGCAGTACTTC. Protein sequence: CASSLNPRVHSYNEQYF. V gene TRBV7-9 combines with J gene TRBJ2-1; D not resolved. The J call may be mistaken, given a closer DNA end match to TRBJ2-7. The CDR3 has 17 amino acids. Germline CDR1 and CDR2: SEHNR and FQNEAQ (reference sequence).

The rearrangement links TRBV4-2 to TRBJ2-2; D is undetermined. The CDR3 has 12 residues. Between the trimmed V and J ends, which lost 3 bases and 7 bases, there was a span of 6 bases. Germline V gives CDR1 LGHNA, CDR2 YNFKEQ. This chain's CDR3 is CASSQENGELFF. The CDR3 coding sequence is TGTGCCAGCAGCCAGGAGAACGGGGAGCTGTTTTTT.

The chain joins TRBV18 to TRBJ2-1; D ambiguous. Germline V gives CDR1 KGHSH, CDR2 LQKENI. V gave up 3 bases and J gave up 1 base, with 7 bases separating them. The CDR3 sequence is 14 residues long. CDR3 sequence: CASSPTGSYNEQFF. In nucleotides, the CDR3 is TGTGCCAGCTCACCGACTGGGTCCTACAATGAGCAGTTCTTC.

With respect to this clonotype: A much larger clone differs from this one at a single base, so this may be a read error. The V gene is TRBV10-3, the J gene TRBJ2-5, with D uncertain. CDR1 is ENHRY and CDR2 is SYGVKD in the germline V gene. The length of the CDR3 is 14 residues. Trimming took 3 bases from V and 4 from J, leaving 12 bases between them. The CDR3 nucleotides are TGTGCCATCAGTGATTCGACACAACGAGAGACCCAGTACTTC. Protein sequence: CAISDSTQRETQYF.

V usage is TRBV6-2 or TRBV6-3 and J usage is TRBJ2-7, with TRBD2 identical over 11 bases. CDR1 is MNHEY, CDR2 SVGEGT, per germline. The CDR3 contains 17 residues. The V segment lost 5 bases and the J segment 7 bases; nucleotides outside the gene matches: 16. The CDR3 sequence: CASSEGTSGLTYNEQYF. In nucleotides, the CDR3 is TGTGCCAGCAGTGAGGGGACTAGCGGACTCACCTACAATGAGCAGTACTTC.

This clonotype was seen repeatedly, ten times or more. The genes are TRBV9 and TRBJ2-7; perhaps D is TRBD1 or TRBD2 (5 bases each). Germline V lookup: CDR1 SGDLS, CDR2 YYNGEE. The CDR3 totals 13 residues. The V end was cut by 0 bases, the J end by 4 bases, with 8 bases between. CDR3 sequence reads: CASSVGGDYEQYF. For the CDR3, the DNA is TGTGCCAGCAGCGTAGGAGGGGATTACGAGCAGTACTTC.

The chain uses TRBV6-2 or TRBV6-3 and TRBJ2-1, with 7 bases fitting TRBD2. Germline loops: CDR1 MNHEY, CDR2 SVGEGT. The CDR3 is 17 amino acids. With V trimmed by 2 bases and J by 1 base, 8 bases remained unmatched. The CDR3 DNA sequence: TGTGCCAGCAGTTACGAGTTGGGCGGGAGTTCCTACAATGAGCAGTTCTTC. Translated, it gives CASSYELGGSSYNEQFF.

Only a few counts were recorded for this clonotype. In nucleotides, the CDR3 is TGCAGTGCTAGCAAGGCTACAAGCGGGGAGGGTACGCAGTATTTT. Amino acid sequence: CSASKATSGEGTQYF. The chain uses TRBV20-1 and TRBJ2-3; 7 bases map to TRBD2. This CDR3 has 15 amino acids. The trim removed 3 bases at V and 8 bases at J, leaving 14 bases unmatched. Germline CDR1 is DFQATT and CDR2 is SNEGSKA (reference sequence).

With respect to this clonotype: One end of the junction varies from germline; a read error may be responsible. The chain links TRBV7-2 to TRBJ2-1, with 7 bases fitting TRBD2. The CDR3 sequence is 16 residues long. The germline V gene has CDR1 SGHTA and CDR2 FQGNSA. CDR3 sequence (DNA): TGTGCCAGCAGCTTAGCCGCGGGAGTTTCCATTAATGAGCGGTTCTTC. Protein sequence: CASSLAAGVSINERFF.

The chain employs TRBV7-9 and TRBJ1-1; D is perhaps TRBD1 (6 bases). Per the germline V gene, CDR1 is SEHNR and CDR2 is FQNEAQ (reference sequence). The CDR3 extends over 14 amino acids. With 3 bases removed from V and 6 bases from J, the gap between germline ends came to 14 bases. CDR3 sequence (DNA): TGTGCCAGCAGCTTGAATGGGGGCGGCTCTGAAGCTTTCTTT. It yields the protein CASSLNGGGSEAFF.

This clonotype turned up a few times. The chain has TRBV18 and TRBJ2-7; D might be TRBD1 (5 bases). Germline CDR1 is KGHSH and CDR2 is LQKENI. The CDR3 length is 13 residues. The germline V and J ends were trimmed by 3 bases and 1 base, with 7 bases remaining between them. The CDR3 loop reads CASSPTESYEQYF. The DNA of the CDR3 is TGTGCCAGCTCACCGACAGAATCCTACGAGCAGTACTTC.

This clonotype has a handful of counts. The chain employs TRBV11-2 and TRBJ2-1; D tentatively fits TRBD1 or TRBD2 (5 bases each). The V end was cut by 5 bases, the J end by 4 bases, with 21 bases between. The CDR3 contains 17 residues. Looked up from germline, CDR1 is SGHAT and CDR2 is FQNNGV. The CDR3 DNA sequence: TGTGCCAGCAGCGTAGGGTCGGGGCAGGTACGTTACAATGAGCAGTTCTTC. It yields the protein CASSVGSGQVRYNEQFF.

The rearrangement uses TRBV7-2 and TRBJ2-7; D is uncertain. The CDR3 has 13 amino acids. V was trimmed by 5 bases and J by 4 bases, leaving 12 bases between them. CDR1 is SGHTA, CDR2 FQGNSA, per germline. For the CDR3, the DNA is TGTGCCAGCAGCCCCTCCTCTTTTTACGAGCAGTACTTC. Amino acid sequence: CASSPSSFYEQYF.

In the case of this clonotype: This may arise from a read error, as a much more abundant clone is one base away. The chain recombines TRBV29-1 with TRBJ1-5; 7 bases fit TRBD1. The CDR3 has 13 residues. Germline lookup yields CDR1 SQVTM and CDR2 ANQGSEA. CDR3 in DNA: TGCAGCGTCAGGGGACAGAGCAATCAGCCCCGGCATTTT. It specifies CSVRGQSNQPRHF.

In its sample, this clonotype was seen a few times. The chain combines TRBV11-3 with TRBJ2-2; 10 nucleotides agree with TRBD1. Germline values: CDR1 SGHNT, CDR2 YENEEA. Germline trimming cut 5 bases from V and 3 bases from J; bases unmatched to any gene: 6. CDR3 length equals 16 residues. CDR3 sequence: CASSPRGTGDTGELFF. The DNA for the CDR3 is TGTGCCAGCAGCCCACGGGGGACAGGGGACACCGGGGAGCTGTTTTTT.

This clonotype has just a few counts. The gene calls are TRBV29-1 and TRBJ2-5; unclear D gene. Per the germline V gene, CDR1 is SQVTM and CDR2 is ANQGSEA. Trimming took 7 bases from V and 2 from J, leaving 17 bases between them. The CDR3 extends over 14 amino acids. The CDR3, as DNA: TGCAGCGGCTCCCCCCAGCTACTACAAGAGACCCAGTACTTC. Translating it yields CSGSPQLLQETQYF.

As for this clonotype: Possible read error: a much larger clone is one base away. The chain links TRBV29-1 to TRBJ2-3; TRBD1 aligns across 7 bases. This CDR3 spans 13 amino acids. Germline V gene lookup returns CDR1 SQVTM and CDR2 ANQGSEA. The CDR3 DNA reads TGCAGCGCCCCCGGGCAGGGGACAGAGACGCAGTATTTT. Translation gives CSAPGQGTETQYF.